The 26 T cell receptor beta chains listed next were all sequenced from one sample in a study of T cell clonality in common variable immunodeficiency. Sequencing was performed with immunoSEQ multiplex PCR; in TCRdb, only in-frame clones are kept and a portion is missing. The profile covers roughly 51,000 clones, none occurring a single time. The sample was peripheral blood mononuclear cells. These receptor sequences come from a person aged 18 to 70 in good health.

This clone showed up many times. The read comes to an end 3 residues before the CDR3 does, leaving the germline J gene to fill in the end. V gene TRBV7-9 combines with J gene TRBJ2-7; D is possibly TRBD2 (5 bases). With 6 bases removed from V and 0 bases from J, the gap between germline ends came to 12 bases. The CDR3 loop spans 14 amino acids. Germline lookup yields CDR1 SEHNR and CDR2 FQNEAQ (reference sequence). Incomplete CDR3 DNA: TGTGCCAGCAGTTACTCGGGGTCCTCCTACGAG. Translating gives CASSYSGSSYE. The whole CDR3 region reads CASSYSGSSYEQYF.

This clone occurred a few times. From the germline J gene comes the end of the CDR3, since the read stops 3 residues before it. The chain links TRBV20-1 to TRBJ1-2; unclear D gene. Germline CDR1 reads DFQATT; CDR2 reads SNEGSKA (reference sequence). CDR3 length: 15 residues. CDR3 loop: CSVNGLAGVYNDYTF. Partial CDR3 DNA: TGCAGTGTTAACGGGCTAGCGGGAGTTTACAATGAC.

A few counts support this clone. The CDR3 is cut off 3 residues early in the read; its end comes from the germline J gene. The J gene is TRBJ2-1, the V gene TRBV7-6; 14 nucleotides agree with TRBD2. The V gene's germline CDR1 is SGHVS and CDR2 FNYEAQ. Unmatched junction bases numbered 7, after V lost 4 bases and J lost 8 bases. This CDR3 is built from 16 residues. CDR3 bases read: TGTGCCAGCAGCTCCAGCTGGACTAGCGGGAGGTATGAG. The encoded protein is CASSSSWTSGRYE. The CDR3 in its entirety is CASSSSWTSGRYEQFF.

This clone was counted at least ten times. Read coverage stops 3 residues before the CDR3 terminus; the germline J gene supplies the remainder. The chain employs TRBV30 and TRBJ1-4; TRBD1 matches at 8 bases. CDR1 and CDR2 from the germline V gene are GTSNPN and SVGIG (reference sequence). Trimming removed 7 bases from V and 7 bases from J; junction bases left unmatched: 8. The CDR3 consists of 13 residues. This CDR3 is CASTGGRGEKLFF. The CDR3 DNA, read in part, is TGTGCCTCAACAGGGGGACGGGGTGAAAAA.

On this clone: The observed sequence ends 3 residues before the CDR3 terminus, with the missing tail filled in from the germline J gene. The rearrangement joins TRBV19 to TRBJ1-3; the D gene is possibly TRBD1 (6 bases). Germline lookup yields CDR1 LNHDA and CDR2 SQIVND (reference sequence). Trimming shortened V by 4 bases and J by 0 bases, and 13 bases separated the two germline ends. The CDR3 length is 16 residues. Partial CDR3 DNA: TGTGCCAGTAGTACCCCGGACAGCAGCTCTGGAAACACC. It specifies CASSTPDSSSGNT. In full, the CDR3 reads CASSTPDSSSGNTIYF.

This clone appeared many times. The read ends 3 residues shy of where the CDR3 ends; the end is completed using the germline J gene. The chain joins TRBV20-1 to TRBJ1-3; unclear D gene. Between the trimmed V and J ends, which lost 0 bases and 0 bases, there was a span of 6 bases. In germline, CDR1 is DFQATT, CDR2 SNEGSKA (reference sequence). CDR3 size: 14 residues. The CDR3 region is CSARDPSSGNTIYF. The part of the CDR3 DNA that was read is TGCAGTGCTAGAGATCCCTCCTCTGGAAACACC.

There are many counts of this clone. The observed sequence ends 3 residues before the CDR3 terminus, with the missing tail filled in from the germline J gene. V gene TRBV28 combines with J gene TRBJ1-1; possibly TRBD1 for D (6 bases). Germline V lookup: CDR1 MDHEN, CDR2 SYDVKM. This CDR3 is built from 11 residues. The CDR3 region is CASSSQGWAFF. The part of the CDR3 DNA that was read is TGTGCCAGCAGTTCACAGGGATGG.

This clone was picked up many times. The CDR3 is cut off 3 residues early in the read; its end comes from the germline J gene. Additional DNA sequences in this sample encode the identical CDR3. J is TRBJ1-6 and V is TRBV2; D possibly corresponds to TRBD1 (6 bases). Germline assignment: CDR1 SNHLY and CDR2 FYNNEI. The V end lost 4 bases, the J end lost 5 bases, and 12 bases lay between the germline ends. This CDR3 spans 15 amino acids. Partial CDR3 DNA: TGTGCCAGCAGTGTATCACAGGGCGATAATTCACCC. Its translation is CASSVSQGDNSP. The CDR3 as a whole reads CASSVSQGDNSPLHF.

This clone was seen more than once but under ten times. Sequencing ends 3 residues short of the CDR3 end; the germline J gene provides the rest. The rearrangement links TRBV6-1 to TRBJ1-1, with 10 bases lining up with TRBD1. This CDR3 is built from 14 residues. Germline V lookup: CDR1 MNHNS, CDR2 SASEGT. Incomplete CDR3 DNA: TGTGCCAGCAGTGGGACAGGGGGAAGCTACGAG. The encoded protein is CASSGTGGSYE. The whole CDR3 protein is CASSGTGGSYEAFF.

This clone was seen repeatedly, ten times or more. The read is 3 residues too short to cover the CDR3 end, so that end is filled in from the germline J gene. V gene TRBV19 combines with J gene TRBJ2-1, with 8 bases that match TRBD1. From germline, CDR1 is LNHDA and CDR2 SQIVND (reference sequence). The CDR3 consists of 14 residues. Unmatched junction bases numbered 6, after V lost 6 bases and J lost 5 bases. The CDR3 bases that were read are TGTGCCAGTAGCAGGGACAGGAGCGACAATGAG. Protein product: CASSRDRSDNE. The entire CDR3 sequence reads CASSRDRSDNEQFF. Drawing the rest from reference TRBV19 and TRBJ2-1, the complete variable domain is DGGITQSPKYLFRKEGQNVTLSCEQNLNHDAMYWYRQDPGQGLRLIYYSQIVNDFQKGDIAEGYSVSREKKESFPLTVTSAQKNPTAFYLCASSRDRSDNEQFFGPGTRLTVL.

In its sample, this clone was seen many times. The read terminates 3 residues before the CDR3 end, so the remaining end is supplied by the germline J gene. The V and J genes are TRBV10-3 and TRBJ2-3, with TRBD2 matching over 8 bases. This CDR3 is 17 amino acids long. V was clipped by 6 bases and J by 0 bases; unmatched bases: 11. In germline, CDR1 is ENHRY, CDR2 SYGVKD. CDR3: CAISGPPAGESTDTQYF. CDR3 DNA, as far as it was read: TGTGCCATCAGCGGACCCCCAGCGGGAGAAAGCACAGATACG.

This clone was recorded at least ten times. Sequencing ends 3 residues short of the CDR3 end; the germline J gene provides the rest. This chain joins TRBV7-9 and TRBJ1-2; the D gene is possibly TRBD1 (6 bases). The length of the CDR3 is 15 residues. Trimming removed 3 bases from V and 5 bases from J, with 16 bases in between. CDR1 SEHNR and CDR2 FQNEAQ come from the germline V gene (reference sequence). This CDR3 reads CASSFRQGSVYGYTF. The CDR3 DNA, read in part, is TGTGCCAGCAGCTTTCGGCAGGGGTCCGTTTATGGC.

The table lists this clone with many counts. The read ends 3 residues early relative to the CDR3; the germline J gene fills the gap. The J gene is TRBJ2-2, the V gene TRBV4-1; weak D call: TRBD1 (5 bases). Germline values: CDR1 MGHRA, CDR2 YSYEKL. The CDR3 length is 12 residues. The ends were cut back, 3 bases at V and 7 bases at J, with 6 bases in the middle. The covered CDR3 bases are TGCGCCAGCAGCCAGCAGGGCGGGGAG. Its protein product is CASSQQGGE. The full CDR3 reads CASSQQGGELFF.

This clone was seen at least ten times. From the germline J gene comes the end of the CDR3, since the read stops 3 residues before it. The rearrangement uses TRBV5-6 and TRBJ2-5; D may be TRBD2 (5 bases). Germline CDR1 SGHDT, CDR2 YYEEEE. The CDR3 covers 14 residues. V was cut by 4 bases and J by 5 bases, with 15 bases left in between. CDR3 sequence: CASSPTPGGETQYF. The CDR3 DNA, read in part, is TGTGCCAGCAGCCCGACGCCGGGCGGGGAGACC.

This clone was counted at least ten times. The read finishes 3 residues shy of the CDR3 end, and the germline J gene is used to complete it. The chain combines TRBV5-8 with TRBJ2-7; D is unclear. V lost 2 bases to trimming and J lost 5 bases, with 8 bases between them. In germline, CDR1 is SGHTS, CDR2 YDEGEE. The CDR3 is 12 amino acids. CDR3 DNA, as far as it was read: TGTGCCAGCAGCTTTACAAGAAACGAG. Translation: CASSFTRNE. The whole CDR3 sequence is CASSFTRNEQYF.

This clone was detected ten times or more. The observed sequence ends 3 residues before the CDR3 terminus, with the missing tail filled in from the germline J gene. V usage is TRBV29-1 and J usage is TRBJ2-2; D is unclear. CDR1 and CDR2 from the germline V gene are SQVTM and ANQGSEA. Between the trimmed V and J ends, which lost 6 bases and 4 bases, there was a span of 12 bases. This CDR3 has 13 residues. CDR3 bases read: TGCAGCGTCCAGTACGATCGCACCGGGGAG. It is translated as CSVQYDRTGE. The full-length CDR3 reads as CSVQYDRTGELFF.

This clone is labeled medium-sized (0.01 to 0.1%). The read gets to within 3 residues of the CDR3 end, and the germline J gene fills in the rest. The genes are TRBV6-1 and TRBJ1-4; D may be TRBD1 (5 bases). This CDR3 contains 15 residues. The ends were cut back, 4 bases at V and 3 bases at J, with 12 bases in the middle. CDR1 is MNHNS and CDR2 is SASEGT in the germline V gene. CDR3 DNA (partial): TGTGCCAGCAGTGCTCGGGGGTCAGCTAATGAAAAA. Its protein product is CASSARGSANEK. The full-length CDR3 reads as CASSARGSANEKLFF.

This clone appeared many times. The CDR3: CASSPIMNTEAFF. Incomplete CDR3 DNA: TGTGCCAGCAGCCCTATTATGAACACTGAA. The V gene is TRBV7-9, the J gene TRBJ1-1; D ambiguous. The CDR3 goes on 3 residues after the read ends, and that part is filled in from the germline J gene. The ends were cut back, 5 bases at V and 0 bases at J, with 7 bases in the middle. CDR3 length equals 13 residues. The germline gives CDR1 SEHNR, CDR2 FQNEAQ (reference sequence).

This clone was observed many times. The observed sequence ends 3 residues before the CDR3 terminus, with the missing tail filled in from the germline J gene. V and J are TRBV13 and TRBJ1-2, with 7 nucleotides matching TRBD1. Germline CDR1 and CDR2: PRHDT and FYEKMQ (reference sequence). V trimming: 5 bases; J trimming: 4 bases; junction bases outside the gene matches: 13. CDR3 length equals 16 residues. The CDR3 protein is CASSKKSEGAPYGYTF. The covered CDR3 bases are TGTGCCAGCAGCAAGAAATCCGAGGGGGCGCCCTATGGC.

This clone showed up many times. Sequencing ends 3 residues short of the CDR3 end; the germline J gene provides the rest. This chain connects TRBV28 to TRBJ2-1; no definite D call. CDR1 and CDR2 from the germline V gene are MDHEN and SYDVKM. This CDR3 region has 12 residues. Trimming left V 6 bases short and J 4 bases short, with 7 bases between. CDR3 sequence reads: CASSQQYNEQFF. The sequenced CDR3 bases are TGTGCCAGCAGCCAACAGTACAATGAG. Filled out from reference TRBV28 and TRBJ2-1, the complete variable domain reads DVKVTQSSRYLVKRTGEKVFLECVQDMDHENMFWYRQDPGLGLRLIYFSYDVKMKEKGDIPEGYSVSREKKERFSLILESASTNQTSMYLCASSQQYNEQFFGPGTRLTVL.

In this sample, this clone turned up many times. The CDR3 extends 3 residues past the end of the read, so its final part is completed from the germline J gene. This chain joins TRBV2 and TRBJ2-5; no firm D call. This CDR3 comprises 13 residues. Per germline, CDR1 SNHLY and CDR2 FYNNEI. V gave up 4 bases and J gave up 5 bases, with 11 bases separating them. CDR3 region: CASSVMAGETQYF. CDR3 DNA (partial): TGTGCCAGCAGTGTCATGGCTGGCGAGACC.

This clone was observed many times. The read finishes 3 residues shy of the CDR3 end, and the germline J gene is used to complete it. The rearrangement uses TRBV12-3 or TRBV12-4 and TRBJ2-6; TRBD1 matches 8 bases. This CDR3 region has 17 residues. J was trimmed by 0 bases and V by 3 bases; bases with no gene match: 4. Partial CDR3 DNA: TGTGCCAGCAGTTTCCGGACAGGGTTCTCTGGGGCCAACGTC. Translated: CASSFRTGFSGANV. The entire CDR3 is CASSFRTGFSGANVLTF.

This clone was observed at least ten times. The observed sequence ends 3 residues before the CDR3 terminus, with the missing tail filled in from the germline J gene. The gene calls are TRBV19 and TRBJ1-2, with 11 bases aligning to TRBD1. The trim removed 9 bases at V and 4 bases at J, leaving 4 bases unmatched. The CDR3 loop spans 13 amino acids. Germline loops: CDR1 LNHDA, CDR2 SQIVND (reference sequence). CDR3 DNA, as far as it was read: TGTGCCAGCAAGGGACAGGGGGTCTATGGC. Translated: CASKGQGVYG. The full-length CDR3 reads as CASKGQGVYGYTF.

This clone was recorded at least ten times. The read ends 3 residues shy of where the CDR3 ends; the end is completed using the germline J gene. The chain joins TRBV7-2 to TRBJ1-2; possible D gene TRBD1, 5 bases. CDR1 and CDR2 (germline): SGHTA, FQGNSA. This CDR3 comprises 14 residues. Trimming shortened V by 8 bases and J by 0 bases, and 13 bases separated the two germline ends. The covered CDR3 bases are TGTGCCAGCTCCTGGGGGGTAGCTAACTATGGC. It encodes CASSWGVANYG. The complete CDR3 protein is CASSWGVANYGYTF.

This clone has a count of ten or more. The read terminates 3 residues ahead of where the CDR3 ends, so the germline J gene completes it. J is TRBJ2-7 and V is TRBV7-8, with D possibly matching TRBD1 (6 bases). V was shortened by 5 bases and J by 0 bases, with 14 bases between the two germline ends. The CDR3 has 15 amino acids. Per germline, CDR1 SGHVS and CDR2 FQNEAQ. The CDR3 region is CASSQNRVSSYEQYF. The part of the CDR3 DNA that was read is TGTGCCAGCAGCCAAAACAGGGTGAGCTCCTACGAG.

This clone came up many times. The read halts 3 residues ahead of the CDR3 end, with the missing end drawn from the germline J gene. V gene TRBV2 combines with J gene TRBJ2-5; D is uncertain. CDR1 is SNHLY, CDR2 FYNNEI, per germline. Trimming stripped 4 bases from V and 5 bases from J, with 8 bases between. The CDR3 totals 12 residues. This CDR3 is CASSGLVETQYF. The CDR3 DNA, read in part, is TGTGCCAGCAGTGGCTTAGTGGAGACC.